The 27 T cell receptor beta chains given below trace back to one sample, sequenced in a study of blood T cell dynamics during melanoma immunotherapy. Time point defined: pre-treatment baseline. Here immunoSEQ multiplex PCR was the method, and the copy in TCRdb shows in-frame clones only, minus some. The top ten hold about 4.2% of the sample, which has over 13,000 clones, roughly 84% seen once. Material: blood, obtained from a patient treated with checkpoint blockade. Source of these receptors: a human donor with melanoma.

CDR3 in amino acids: CASSPQLGGQNTGELFF. CDR3 DNA sequence: TGTGCCAGCTCACCTCAACTAGGCGGACAGAACACCGGGGAGCTGTTTTTT. This sequence joins TRBV18 and TRBJ2-2; tentatively, D is TRBD1 or TRBD2 (5 bases each). Germline V gives CDR1 KGHSH, CDR2 LQKENI. The V and J ends lost 3 bases and 1 base respectively, with 15 bases between them. This CDR3 has 17 residues.

In this sample, this clone turned up a few times. The chain carries TRBV9 and TRBJ2-3, with D possibly being TRBD2 (6 bases). V was trimmed by 9 bases and J by 0 bases, leaving 14 bases between them. This CDR3 comprises 14 residues. Germline V gene lookup returns CDR1 SGDLS and CDR2 YYNGEE. CDR3 in DNA: TGTGCCACCAGTGCTAGCGATAGCACAGATACGCAGTATTTT. It is translated as CATSASDSTDTQYF.

The chain joins TRBV6-4 to TRBJ2-7; no clear D gene. The CDR3 contains 13 residues. Germline values: CDR1 MRHNA, CDR2 SNTAGT. V lost 8 bases to trimming and J lost 0 bases, with 11 bases between them. The CDR3 coding sequence is TGTGCCAGCCCCCGAGCGCTCTCCTACGAGCAGTACTTC. Amino acid sequence: CASPRALSYEQYF.

The CDR3, as DNA: TGTGCCAGCAGCTTGACACGACAAGAGACCCAGTACTTC. It specifies CASSLTRQETQYF. The V gene is TRBV5-5, the J gene TRBJ2-5, with D unclear. The V gene lost 1 base and the J gene lost 2 bases, with 6 bases spanning the gap. Per germline, CDR1 SGHKS and CDR2 YYEKEE (reference sequence). The CDR3 runs to 13 residues.

The chain employs TRBV10-3 and TRBJ2-3, with 10 bases identical to TRBD2. CDR3 length equals 14 residues. Trimming removed 6 bases from V and 6 bases from J; junction bases left unmatched: 6. The germline V gene encodes CDR1 ENHRY and CDR2 SYGVKD. The CDR3 reads CAISTGTSVDTQYF. For the CDR3, the DNA is TGTGCCATCAGCACCGGGACTAGCGTCGATACGCAGTATTTT.

This clone was counted only a few times. V and J are TRBV5-1 and TRBJ1-5; D is possibly TRBD1 (6 bases). Germline lookup yields CDR1 SGHRS and CDR2 YFSETQ. This CDR3 is 14 amino acids long. Trimming left V 4 bases short and J 3 bases short, with 11 bases between. CDR3 region: CASSPTGSNQPQHF. The CDR3 nucleotides read TGCGCCAGCAGCCCGACAGGTTCCAATCAGCCCCAGCATTTT.

J is TRBJ1-6 and V is TRBV30, with a tentative D call TRBD1 (5 bases). CDR3 size: 15 residues. Germline V gives CDR1 GTSNPN, CDR2 SVGIG (reference sequence). Between the trimmed V and J ends, which lost 7 bases and 7 bases, there was a span of 20 bases. The CDR3 bases are TGTGCCTCATCGCAGGGCGCCTCTCTAAATTCACCCCTCCACTTT. Amino acid sequence: CASSQGASLNSPLHF.

This sequence joins TRBV7-2 and TRBJ2-2; D gene unclear. The CDR3 spans 15 residues. The V end lost 6 bases, the J end lost 1 base, and 12 bases lay between the germline ends. CDR1 SGHTA and CDR2 FQGNSA come from the germline V gene. CDR3 bases: TGTGCCAGCAGTCTGACCGCTCAGAACACCGGGGAGCTGTTTTTT. It is translated as CASSLTAQNTGELFF. The whole variable domain, remainder taken from reference TRBV7-2 and TRBJ2-2, is GAGVSQSPSNKVTEKGKDVELRCDPISGHTALYWYRQSLGQGLEFLIYFQGNSAPDKSGLPSDRFSAERTGGSVSTLTIQRTQQEDSAVYLCASSLTAQNTGELFFGEGSRLTVL.

The chain's CDR3 is CASSLILQGSYEQYF. The CDR3 coding sequence is TGTGCCAGCAGTTTGATCTTACAGGGATCCTACGAGCAGTACTTC. The rearrangement links TRBV28 to TRBJ2-7, with D perhaps matching TRBD1 (6 bases). Germline CDR1 reads MDHEN; CDR2 reads SYDVKM. Trimming removed 3 bases from V and 1 base from J, with 13 bases in between. The CDR3 covers 15 residues.

The chain employs TRBV5-1 and TRBJ2-7, with 8 bases identical to TRBD1. CDR1 SGHRS and CDR2 YFSETQ come from the germline V gene. The CDR3 has 14 residues. Trimming cost V 4 bases and J 1 base; bases outside gene matches: 4. CDR3 residues: CASSPQGGSYEQYF. The CDR3 coding sequence is TGCGCCAGCAGCCCACAGGGGGGATCCTACGAGCAGTACTTC.

This chain joins TRBV29-1 and TRBJ2-3; TRBD1 agrees at 8 bases. This CDR3 has 14 amino acids. Germline trimming cut 5 bases from V and 2 bases from J; bases unmatched to any gene: 6. Per the germline V gene, CDR1 is SQVTM and CDR2 is ANQGSEA. The CDR3 loop is CSVRDRRVTDTQYF. The DNA of the CDR3 is TGCAGCGTTCGGGACAGGAGAGTCACAGATACGCAGTATTTT.

The chain links TRBV6-4 to TRBJ2-1, with D possibly called TRBD1 or TRBD2 (5 bases each). The germline V gene has CDR1 MRHNA and CDR2 SNTAGT. V was cut by 3 bases and J by 4 bases, with 16 bases left in between. The CDR3 extends over 16 amino acids. CDR3 coding DNA: TGTGCCAGCAGTGAGGCGGGCAGGGAGTTTTACAATGAGCAGTTCTTC. Translation: CASSEAGREFYNEQFF.

This chain uses TRBV9 with TRBJ1-2; TRBD1 matches at 8 bases. CDR1 SGDLS and CDR2 YYNGEE come from the germline V gene. J gave up 3 bases and V 3 bases, and 7 bases lay outside the gene matches. The CDR3 consists of 15 residues. The CDR3 spells CASSEDRAEDYGYTF. CDR3 DNA: TGTGCCAGCAGCGAGGACAGGGCGGAGGACTATGGCTACACCTTC.

This chain connects TRBV2 to TRBJ2-7, with D perhaps matching TRBD1 (6 bases). V was trimmed by 4 bases and J by 6 bases, leaving 19 bases between them. The length of the CDR3 is 15 residues. Germline values: CDR1 SNHLY, CDR2 FYNNEI. The CDR3 loop is CASSANSGTMVEQYF. Here the CDR3 DNA reads TGTGCCAGCAGTGCTAATTCCGGGACAATGGTCGAGCAGTACTTC. The whole variable domain, filled in from reference TRBV2 and TRBJ2-7, reads EPEVTQTPSHQVTQMGQEVILRCVPISNHLYFYWYRQILGQKVEFLVSFYNNEISEKSEIFDDQFSVERPDGSNFTLKIRSTKLEDSAMYFCASSANSGTMVEQYFGPGTRLTVT.

V and J are TRBV5-4 and TRBJ2-5; D gene unclear. The CDR3 covers 12 residues. The germline CDR1 and CDR2 sequences are SGHNT and YYREEE (reference sequence). V lost 4 bases and J 7 bases, leaving 11 bases between the germline ends. This CDR3 reads CASSPGLGTQYF. As DNA, the CDR3 is TGTGCCAGCAGCCCCGGGTTAGGGACCCAGTACTTC. Supplemented by reference TRBV5-4 and TRBJ2-5, the full variable domain reads ETGVTQSPTHLIKTRGQQVTLRCSSQSGHNTVSWYQQALGQGPQFIFQYYREEENGRGNFPPRFSGLQFPNYSSELNVNALELDDSALYLCASSPGLGTQYFGPGTRLLVL.

The CDR3 loop is CASSFTGMDGYTF. The CDR3 region has the DNA TGTGCCAGCAGCTTTACAGGGATGGATGGCTACACCTTC. The genes are TRBV13 and TRBJ1-2; D may be TRBD1 (6 bases). Germline V gene data show CDR1 as PRHDT and CDR2 as FYEKMQ (reference sequence). The CDR3 contains 13 residues. V was cut by 3 bases and J by 6 bases, with 11 bases left in between.

The chain links TRBV13 to TRBJ2-1; 13 bases agree with TRBD2. The CDR3 length is 20 residues. Germline CDR1 reads PRHDT; CDR2 reads FYEKMQ (reference sequence). Germline trimming cut 5 bases from V and 0 bases from J; bases unmatched to any gene: 13. The CDR3 loop reads CASSRIGLAGETSSYNEQFF. The CDR3 nucleotides read TGTGCCAGCAGCCGAATAGGACTAGCGGGGGAAACTAGCTCCTACAATGAGCAGTTCTTC.

The chain links TRBV6-1 to TRBJ2-7; 8 bases are a match to TRBD1. The ends lost 6 bases at V and 3 bases at J; junction bases unmatched: 7. CDR3 length: 14 amino acids. From germline, CDR1 is MNHNS and CDR2 SASEGT. Here the CDR3 reads CASRHGQGYYEQYF. In nucleotides, the CDR3 is TGTGCCAGCAGGCACGGACAGGGATACTACGAGCAGTACTTC.

This chain links TRBV7-9 with TRBJ1-2, with D unresolved. Trimming took off 2 bases at V and 2 bases at J, with 9 bases between the two ends. Germline CDR1 is SEHNR and CDR2 is FQNEAQ (reference sequence). The CDR3 length is 14 residues. The CDR3 DNA sequence: TGTGCCAGCAGCTTAAGCGCCAGGAACTATGGCTACACCTTC. Translating gives CASSLSARNYGYTF.

This clone came up a few times. CDR3 bases: TGTGCCAGTAGTCCGCGCACAGGGGCGGGTACTGAAGCTTTCTTT. Its translation: CASSPRTGAGTEAFF. This rearrangement joins TRBV19 to TRBJ1-1, with TRBD1 matching 7 bases. V was clipped by 5 bases and J by 5 bases; unmatched bases: 11. The germline gives CDR1 LNHDA, CDR2 SQIVND (reference sequence). The CDR3 is 15 amino acids.

The chain uses TRBV18 and TRBJ2-7, with 11 bases that match TRBD2. The germline V gene encodes CDR1 KGHSH and CDR2 LQKENI. With V trimmed by 3 bases and J by 5 bases, 9 bases remained unmatched. The CDR3 has 16 residues. The CDR3 reads CASSPQLAGGPNEQYF. The DNA of the CDR3 is TGTGCCAGCTCACCCCAGTTAGCGGGGGGGCCGAACGAGCAGTACTTC.

The chain carries TRBV5-4 and TRBJ2-3; 11 positions agree with TRBD2. Germline V gives CDR1 SGHNT, CDR2 YYREEE (reference sequence). The CDR3 length is 14 residues. Trimming at V came to 7 bases and at J to 3 bases, leaving 4 bases not matched to a gene. CDR3 sequence (DNA): TGTGCCAGCTCCGCTAGCGGGGGGACAGATACGCAGTATTTT. It codes for CASSASGGTDTQYF.

This chain links TRBV5-1 with TRBJ2-3; possibly TRBD2 for D (5 bases). With 1 base removed from V and 2 bases from J, the gap between germline ends came to 11 bases. Looked up from germline, CDR1 is SGHRS and CDR2 is YFSETQ. The CDR3 has 15 amino acids. CDR3 nucleotide sequence: TGCGCCAGCAGCTTGAGGCGGGCTAACACAGATACGCAGTATTTT. Protein product: CASSLRRANTDTQYF.

The rearrangement uses TRBV15 and TRBJ1-2; 7 nucleotides agree with TRBD1. CDR1 and CDR2 (germline): LNHNV, YYDKDF (reference sequence). This CDR3 has 14 residues. V lost 4 bases, J lost 0 bases, and 2 bases stayed unmatched. The CDR3 protein is CATSKGGANYGYTF. Written as DNA, the CDR3 is TGTGCCACCAGCAAAGGGGGCGCTAACTATGGCTACACCTTC.

The chain carries TRBV7-8 and TRBJ2-3, with 11 bases lining up with TRBD2. The CDR3 totals 17 residues. V was clipped by 1 base and J by 2 bases; unmatched bases: 5. From germline, CDR1 is SGHVS and CDR2 FQNEAQ. The CDR3 reads CASSLGLAGGFTDTQYF. In DNA, the CDR3 is TGTGCCAGCAGCTTAGGGTTAGCGGGGGGGTTCACAGATACGCAGTATTTT.

The genes are TRBV11-1 and TRBJ1-1; D is perhaps TRBD1 (6 bases). V was pared by 2 bases and J by 10 bases, with 14 bases between. The CDR3 has 13 amino acids. Per the germline V gene, CDR1 is SGHAT and CDR2 is FQDESV (reference sequence). CDR3 in DNA: TGTGCCAGCAGCTTAAGCCCGAGGGGGGGAGCTTTCTTT. This translates into CASSLSPRGGAFF.

The rearrangement uses TRBV2 and TRBJ1-5; 7 bases fit TRBD1. Germline CDR1 SNHLY, CDR2 FYNNEI. The V segment lost 5 bases and the J segment 6 bases; nucleotides outside the gene matches: 7. The CDR3 covers 14 residues. In DNA form, the CDR3 reads TGTGCCAGCAGTCGACAGACAGGGCGTCAGCCCCAGCATTTT. Amino acids: CASSRQTGRQPQHF.